A selection of T cell receptor beta chains follows, all from one sample in a study of blood T cell repertoires in COVID-19. Sequencing used immunoSEQ multiplex PCR; TCRdb keeps in-frame clones, though not all of them. The repertoire has 300,000 or so clones, about 90% of them found once; the top ten carry over 0.8%. Sequences were obtained from PBMCs or T cells enriched from blood (not recorded which). Source of these receptors: a woman in her thirties who had recovered from COVID-19. CDR3s include the opening cysteine and the closing phenylalanine or tryptophan. D genes are given only for firm matches. Only some rows state a clone size, as once, few, many or a class for expanded clones.

v_gene	d_gene	j_gene	abundance	CDR3aa	CDR3nt
TRBV13	NA	TRBJ1-4	NA	CASSLENRRYATNEKLFF	TGTGCCAGCAGCTTAGAGAACAGGAGATATGCAACTAATGAAAAACTGTTTTTT
TRBV5-1	TRBD1	TRBJ2-2	NA	CASPPRDRDVSNTGELFF	TGCGCCAGCCCCCCCCGGGACAGGGATGTATCGAACACCGGGGAGCTGTTTTTT
TRBV15	NA	TRBJ1-6	NA	CATSRVRGSSYNSPLHF	TGTGCCACCAGCAGAGTTCGGGGTAGCTCCTATAATTCACCCCTCCACTTT
TRBV9	NA	TRBJ1-3	NA	CASSVDLRVGNTIYF	TGTGCCAGCAGCGTAGATCTCAGGGTTGGAAACACCATATATTTT
TRBV24-1	TRBD1	TRBJ2-3	NA	CATSDTGQGVPDTQYF	TGTGCCACCAGTGATACGGGACAGGGGGTCCCAGATACGCAGTATTTT
TRBV28	TRBD2	TRBJ2-2	NA	CASSLSPAGGGRRTGELFF	TGTGCCAGCAGTTTATCACCAGCGGGGGGCGGGCGACGCACCGGGGAGCTGTTTTTT
TRBV4-1	TRBD1	TRBJ1-2	NA	CASSQAPGGVYGYTF	TGCGCCAGCAGCCAAGCCCCAGGGGGCGTCTATGGCTACACCTTC
TRBV18	TRBD1	TRBJ1-5	NA	CASSGTGDRQPQHF	TGTGCCAGCTCGGGGACAGGGGATCGTCAGCCCCAGCATTTT
TRBV10-2	NA	TRBJ1-2	NA	CASRPPSGNYGYTF	TGCGCCAGCAGACCTCCGTCGGGTAACTATGGCTACACCTTC
TRBV5-4	TRBD1	TRBJ1-2	NA	CASSSPGQGNYGYTF	TGTGCCAGCAGCTCCCCGGGACAGGGGAACTATGGCTACACCTTC
TRBV2	TRBD1	TRBJ1-5	NA	CASTQSPGQGWGPQHF	TGTGCCAGCACTCAATCCCCGGGACAGGGTTGGGGGCCCCAGCATTTT
TRBV30	NA	TRBJ2-6	NA	CAWGAVSGANVLTF	TGTGCCTGGGGGGCGGTTTCTGGGGCCAACGTCCTGACTTTC
TRBV20-1	TRBD1	TRBJ1-3	NA	CSASRGGQGWSGNTIYF	TGCAGTGCCAGTCGAGGGGGACAGGGGTGGTCTGGAAACACCATATATTTT
TRBV6-4	TRBD1	TRBJ1-2	NA	CASKGQGFSGYGYTF	TGTGCCAGTAAGGGACAGGGCTTCTCTGGCTATGGCTACACCTTC
TRBV11-2	TRBD1	TRBJ2-3	few	CASSLGQGITDTQYF	TGTGCCAGCAGCTTAGGACAGGGAATCACAGATACGCAGTATTTT
TRBV24-1	TRBD1	TRBJ2-2	NA	CATSIGVDRGITGELFF	TGTGCCACCAGCATTGGGGTGGACAGGGGTATCACCGGGGAGCTGTTTTTT
TRBV7-9	TRBD1	TRBJ1-6	NA	CASSSGQTNSPLHF	TGTGCCAGCAGCTCGGGACAGACCAATTCACCCCTCCACTTT
TRBV7-2	NA	TRBJ2-5	NA	CASRQGVGVLETQYF	TGTGCCAGCAGACAGGGTGTGGGGGTTTTGGAGACCCAGTACTTC
TRBV28	NA	TRBJ1-2	NA	CASSFEAKGANYGYTF	TGTGCCAGCAGTTTTGAGGCTAAGGGGGCTAACTATGGCTACACCTTC
TRBV6-6	NA	TRBJ1-1	NA	CASSQAPTGGTEAFF	TGTGCCAGCAGCCAAGCGCCCACTGGGGGGACTGAAGCTTTCTTT
TRBV5-4	TRBD2	TRBJ2-6	NA	CASSFRAGGLGANVLTF	TGTGCCAGCAGCTTCAGAGCGGGGGGGCTCGGGGCCAACGTCCTGACTTTC
TRBV19	TRBD1	TRBJ1-1	NA	CATNDRGYTEAFF	TGTGCCACTAACGACAGGGGGTACACTGAAGCTTTCTTT
TRBV3-1/TRBV3-2	TRBD1	TRBJ1-4	NA	CASRTRKPGQGPEKLFF	TGTGCCAGCAGAACTCGGAAACCGGGACAGGGTCCTGAAAAACTGTTTTTT
TRBV28	NA	TRBJ1-4	NA	CASSGGTPREKLFF	TGTGCCAGCAGTGGCGGGACCCCTAGGGAAAAACTGTTTTTT
TRBV30	TRBD1	TRBJ1-1	NA	CAWSGWDSRAEAFF	TGTGCCTGGAGTGGATGGGACAGCCGCGCTGAAGCTTTCTTT
TRBV29-1	NA	TRBJ2-1	NA	CSVQGGGPYNEQFF	TGCAGCGTTCAGGGCGGGGGCCCATACAATGAGCAGTTCTTC
TRBV7-2	NA	TRBJ1-4	NA	CASSLAGAGREKLFF	TGTGCCAGCAGCTTGGCGGGTGCCGGGAGGGAAAAACTGTTTTTT
TRBV3-1/TRBV3-2	NA	TRBJ1-1	NA	CASSQVWSAEAFF	TGTGCCAGCAGCCAAGTATGGTCGGCTGAAGCTTTCTTT
TRBV10-3	NA	TRBJ1-5	NA	CAIGGTSNQPQHF	TGTGCCATCGGAGGGACTAGCAATCAGCCCCAGCATTTT
TRBV27	TRBD1	TRBJ1-2	NA	CASSFLPTGDYGYTF	TGTGCCAGCAGTTTCCTCCCAACAGGGGACTATGGCTACACCTTC
TRBV14	NA	TRBJ2-1	few	CASSQELSSYNEQFF	TGTGCCAGCAGCCAAGAGCTTAGCTCCTACAATGAGCAGTTCTTC
TRBV10-1	NA	TRBJ2-3	few	CASGPSDTDTQYF	TGCGCCAGCGGGCCTAGCGACACAGATACGCAGTATTTT
TRBV18	TRBD1	TRBJ1-3	NA	CASSLISTGEEDTIYF	TGTGCCAGCTCGCTGATCTCGACAGGGGAGGAAGACACCATATATTTT
TRBV3-1/TRBV3-2	NA	TRBJ1-4	NA	CASSQVFHFARKTVRFF	TGTGCCAGCAGCCAAGTTTTCCACTTTGCCCGAAAAACTGTTAGGTTTTTT
TRBV5-6	TRBD1	TRBJ1-5	NA	CASSPDRGRGQPQHF	TGTGCCAGCAGCCCGGACAGGGGGCGAGGGCAGCCCCAGCATTTT
TRBV19	NA	TRBJ1-2	NA	CASSIGGGYYGYTF	TGTGCCAGTAGTATTGGCGGCGGGTACTATGGCTACACCTTC
TRBV7-2	NA	TRBJ2-7	NA	CASSLARRRTADYEQYF	TGTGCCAGCAGCTTAGCGCGGAGGAGGACAGCTGACTACGAGCAGTACTTC
TRBV3-1/TRBV3-2	NA	TRBJ1-6	NA	CASSQPDRYSPLHF	TGTGCCAGCAGCCAACCTGACAGATATTCACCCCTCCACTTT
TRBV5-8	TRBD1	TRBJ1-4	few	CASSMFLTGDNEKLFF	TGTGCCAGCAGCATGTTCCTGACAGGGGATAATGAAAAACTGTTTTTT